Here is one T cell receptor (beta chain) with its context. Germline CDR1 reads KGHDR; CDR2 reads SFDVKD. V lost 7 bases and J 7 bases, leaving 9 bases between the germline ends. The CDR3 is 12 amino acids. This sample was included in a study of blood T cell repertoires in COVID-19. At the level of the study: Italy, Spain and the United States were the sources of the convalescent and acute COVID-19 samples. Nucleic acid was either cDNA or gDNA, and it came from T cells, B-cell-depleted T cells, or PBMCs.

Original processing methods: The assay estimated nucleated cells by amplifying reference gene primers. Repertoires were generated with immunoSEQ multiplex PCR, while TCRdb's copy carries only in-frame clones and drops some. The V and J calls and clone size are taken from that table; D and trimming were inferred from the DNA. The profile shows over 600,000 clones, about 90% of them singletons. Material for sequencing was peripheral blood. This chain joins TRBV24-1 and TRBJ2-2; D is unclear. The receptor comes from a woman younger than 35 with acute or convalescent COVID-19. The CDR3 bases are TGTGCCACCAGACCCCTCGGCGGGGAGCTGTTTTTT. It translates to CATRPLGGELFF.